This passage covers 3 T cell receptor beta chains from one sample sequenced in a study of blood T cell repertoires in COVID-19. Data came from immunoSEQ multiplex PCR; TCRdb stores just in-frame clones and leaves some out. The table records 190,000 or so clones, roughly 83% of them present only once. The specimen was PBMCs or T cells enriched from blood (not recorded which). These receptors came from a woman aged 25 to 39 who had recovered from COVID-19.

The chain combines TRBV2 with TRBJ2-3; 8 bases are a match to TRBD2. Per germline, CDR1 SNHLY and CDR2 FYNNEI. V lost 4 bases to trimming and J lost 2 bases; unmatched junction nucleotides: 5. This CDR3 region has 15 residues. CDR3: CASSAEAGATDTQYF. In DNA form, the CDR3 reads TGTGCCAGCAGTGCTGAAGCGGGAGCCACAGATACGCAGTATTTT.

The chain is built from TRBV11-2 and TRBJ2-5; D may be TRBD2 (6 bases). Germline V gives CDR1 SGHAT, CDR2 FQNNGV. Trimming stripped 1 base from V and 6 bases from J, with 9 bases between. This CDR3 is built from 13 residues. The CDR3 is CASSLGRGQTQYF. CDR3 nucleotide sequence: TGTGCCAGCAGCTTAGGGAGGGGACAGACCCAGTACTTC. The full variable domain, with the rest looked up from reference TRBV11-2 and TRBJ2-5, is EAGVAQSPRYKIIEKRQSVAFWCNPISGHATLYWYQQILGQGPKLLIQFQNNGVVDDSQLPKDRFSAERLKGVDSTLKIQPAKLEDSAVYLCASSLGRGQTQYFGPGTRLLVL.

The CDR3 bases are TGTGCCAGCTCACCTGGGGCTACTGGGGCCTACGAGCAGTACTTC. Its protein is CASSPGATGAYEQYF. This sequence joins TRBV18 and TRBJ2-7; a possible D gene is TRBD1 (5 bases). V was clipped by 3 bases and J by 2 bases, with 14 bases between them. The CDR3 loop spans 15 amino acids. CDR1 and CDR2 (germline): KGHSH, LQKENI.